The next 9 T cell receptor beta chains were all read from a single sample in a study of T cells in Graves' hyperthyroidism and ophthalmopathy. What was amplified from RNA transcripts were TCR beta CDR3 regions. When the TCR CDR3 underwent first-round RT-PCR, the HTBI primer set was used. TCRdb re-called the multiplex PCR reads through MiXCR, storing one row per CDR3 protein. The data hold about 550,000 distinct CDR3 sequences, with around 21% observed a single time. The sequencing sample was made of blood. These receptor sequences come from a man aged 18 to 35 with Graves' hyperthyroidism.

V and J are TRBV11-1 and TRBJ1-5; TRBD1 matches 10 bases. Trimming cost V 4 bases and J 3 bases; bases outside gene matches: 9. Germline CDR1 reads SGHAT; CDR2 reads FQDESV (reference sequence). The length of the CDR3 is 17 residues. The CDR3 here is CASSWVTGTGDNQPQHF. The DNA of the CDR3 is TGTGCCAGCAGCTGGGTGACCGGGACAGGGGACAATCAGCCCCAGCATTTT.

This sequence joins TRBV12-3 or TRBV12-4 and TRBJ1-5, with 7 bases identical to TRBD1. This CDR3 has 13 amino acids. The V gene end was trimmed by 4 bases and the J gene end by 5 bases; junction bases not matched to a gene: 2. The CDR3 is CASSSGQYQPQHF. Here the CDR3 DNA reads TGTGCCAGCAGTTCGGGACAGTATCAGCCCCAGCATTTT.

The genes are TRBV18 and TRBJ2-5, with 7 bases fitting TRBD2. V lost 1 base to trimming and J lost 3 bases; unmatched junction nucleotides: 5. CDR3 length: 15 residues. CDR1 KGHSH and CDR2 LQKENI come from the germline V gene. The CDR3 spells CASSPLEREKETQYF. CDR3 bases: TGTGCCAGCTCACCACTGGAGCGGGAAAAAGAGACCCAGTACTTC. The entire variable domain, with the rest obtained from reference TRBV18 and TRBJ2-5, is as follows: NAGVMQNPRHLVRRRGQEARLRCSPMKGHSHVYWYRQLPEEGLKFMVYLQKENIIDESGMPKERFSAEFPKEGPSILRIQQVVRGDSAAYFCASSPLEREKETQYFGPGTRLLVL.

This clonotype showed up many times. The rearrangement uses TRBV4-2 and TRBJ1-1; D gene uncertain. The CDR3 is 14 amino acids. Germline CDR1 is LGHNA and CDR2 is YNFKEQ. V lost 0 bases to trimming and J lost 4 bases, with 9 bases between them. The CDR3: CASSQDTKLTEAFF. In DNA, the CDR3 is TGTGCCAGCAGCCAAGATACAAAGCTCACTGAAGCTTTCTTT.

This clonotype was detected a few times. The V and J genes are TRBV12-3 or TRBV12-4 and TRBJ2-7; 8 bases line up with TRBD1. The CDR3 runs 15 residues. J gave up 3 bases and V 6 bases, and 10 bases lay outside the gene matches. The CDR3 protein is CASSGQGSPIYEQYF. CDR3 nucleotide sequence: TGTGCCAGCAGCGGACAGGGTTCCCCAATCTACGAGCAGTACTTC.

This clonotype was seen many times. This chain uses TRBV12-3 or TRBV12-4 with TRBJ1-5; the match to TRBD1 covers 10 bases. This CDR3 region has 15 residues. V lost 4 bases and J lost 2; bases outside the gene matches: 2. The CDR3 DNA follows: TGTGCCAGCAGTTCCGGGACAGGGGGCAATCAGCCCCAGCATTTT. Translated: CASSSGTGGNQPQHF.

This clonotype was observed at least ten times. V usage is TRBV29-1 and J usage is TRBJ1-2; the D gene is possibly TRBD1 (6 bases). V lost 7 bases to trimming and J lost 5 bases, with 17 bases between them. The CDR3 length is 13 residues. CDR1 is SQVTM and CDR2 is ANQGSEA in the germline V gene. The CDR3 is CSASQGSRYGYTF. The CDR3 coding sequence is TGCAGCGCCTCACAGGGCTCTCGGTATGGCTACACCTTC.

The chain carries TRBV10-3 and TRBJ2-7, with 7 bases that match TRBD2. The J segment lost 1 base and the V segment lost 6 bases, leaving 9 bases of the junction unmatched. Per the germline V gene, CDR1 is ENHRY and CDR2 is SYGVKD. CDR3 length: 15 amino acids. CDR3 loop: CAISPSGTTSYEQYF. In DNA form, the CDR3 reads TGTGCCATCAGCCCCTCCGGGACTACTTCCTACGAGCAGTACTTC.

A remark on this clonotype: The junction differs from germline at one of its ends, possibly a read error. The rearrangement links TRBV28 to TRBJ2-7, with D unclear. The CDR3 totals 11 residues. Germline V lookup: CDR1 MDHEN, CDR2 SYDVKM. CDR3 coding DNA: TGTGCCATCAGTTTATGTAGGGAGCAGTACTTC. Residues: CAISLCREQYF.